A selection of T cell receptor beta chains follows, all from one sample in a study of beta chain features in type 1 diabetes. The table came from immunoSEQ multiplex PCR; TCRdb's copy has only in-frame clones and leaves some out. In the table there are approximately 40,000 clones, 50% of which are singletons. The sample consisted of stem cell memory CD4+ T cells from blood. The receptors were sampled from a woman aged 25-40 years in good health. The CDR3 runs from the conserved cysteine through the conserved F or W. A D gene is named only where the DNA matches it firmly. Some rows have no size entry. The others give once, few or many, or a class for an expanded clone.

D: TRBD2
size: few
V: TRBV28
J: TRBJ2-7
DNA: TGTGCCAGCAGCCATGGGACTAGCGGGATAATCTACGAGCAGTACTTC
CDR3: CASSHGTSGIIYEQYF

D: TRBD1
size: NA
V: TRBV28
J: TRBJ1-1
DNA: TGTGCCAGCAGTTCGACAGGGGGCGCAAAGAACACTGAAGCTTTCTTT
CDR3: CASSSTGGAKNTEAFF

D: NA
size: NA
V: TRBV28
J: TRBJ1-3
DNA: TGTGCCAGCAGGAAACTACGACGGTACTCTGGAAACACCATATATTTT
CDR3: CASRKLRRYSGNTIYF

D: TRBD1
size: NA
V: TRBV19
J: TRBJ2-4
DNA: TGTGCCAGTAGTATCCAACAGGGGGAAAACATTCAGTACTTC
CDR3: CASSIQQGENIQYF

D: TRBD2
size: NA
V: TRBV18
J: TRBJ2-1
DNA: TGTGCCAGCTCACCTCCGGGACTAGCGGGAAAGAATGAGCAGTTCTTC
CDR3: CASSPPGLAGKNEQFF

D: NA
size: few
V: TRBV18
J: TRBJ1-3
DNA: TGTGCCAGCTCACCAAATGGCCAGGGTTCTGGAAACACCATATATTTT
CDR3: CASSPNGQGSGNTIYF

D: TRBD1
size: NA
V: TRBV7-2
J: TRBJ2-7
DNA: TGTGCCAGCAGCTTTCCGGGACAGGGATACGAGCAGTACTTC
CDR3: CASSFPGQGYEQYF

D: NA
size: NA
V: TRBV7-7
J: TRBJ2-2
DNA: TGTGCTAGCAGCTCCGGGGTTAACACCGGGGAGCTGTTTTTT
CDR3: CASSSGVNTGELFF

D: TRBD1
size: NA
V: TRBV18
J: TRBJ2-3
DNA: TGTGCCAGCTCACCACCGGCAGGGGGTACAGATACGCAGTATTTT
CDR3: CASSPPAGGTDTQYF

D: NA
size: NA
V: TRBV18
J: TRBJ2-7
DNA: TGTGCCAGCTCACCACCGACTATGACCTACGAGCAGTACTTC
CDR3: CASSPPTMTYEQYF

D: NA
size: few
V: TRBV2
J: TRBJ2-2
DNA: TGTGCCAGCAGTGTAGGGGGGGCATCCGGGGAGCTGTTTTTT
CDR3: CASSVGGASGELFF

D: TRBD1
size: few
V: TRBV18
J: TRBJ1-1
DNA: TGTGCCAGCTCACCGGGGACAGCGAACACTGAAGCTTTCTTT
CDR3: CASSPGTANTEAFF

D: NA
size: NA
V: TRBV18
J: TRBJ2-7
DNA: TGTGCCAGCTCACCAGGAGGGGGCAGCGAGCAGTACTTC
CDR3: CASSPGGGSEQYF

D: TRBD1
size: NA
V: TRBV12-5
J: TRBJ2-3
DNA: TGTGCTAGTGGTTTGGTACCTGGTCCTCGGGACAGGGAGAGAGATACGCAGTATTTT
CDR3: CASGLVPGPRDRERDTQYF

D: TRBD1
size: NA
V: TRBV4-3
J: TRBJ1-4
DNA: TGCGCCAGCAGCCAAAGGGTCGGTGGGACAGGCTCTAATGAAAAACTGTTTTTT
CDR3: CASSQRVGGTGSNEKLFF

D: TRBD2
size: NA
V: TRBV28
J: TRBJ2-5
DNA: TGTGCCAGCAGTTCTCCGGGAGGACCACAAGAGACCCAGTACTTC
CDR3: CASSSPGGPQETQYF

D: TRBD1
size: few
V: TRBV29-1
J: TRBJ2-5
DNA: TGCAGCGTTCCCGGGACAGGGTGGCAAGAGACCCAGTACTTC
CDR3: CSVPGTGWQETQYF

D: TRBD1
size: few
V: TRBV18
J: TRBJ2-3
DNA: TGTGCCAGCTCACCAATCCAACAGGGGGCCCGGCAGAAGACGCAGTGGTATTTT
CDR3: CASSPIQQGARQKTQWYF

D: TRBD2
size: few
V: TRBV19
J: TRBJ2-7
DNA: TGTGCCAGTAGTATGGGACTAGCTGGCTACGAGCAGTACTTC
CDR3: CASSMGLAGYEQYF

D: NA
size: NA
V: TRBV7-9
J: TRBJ2-1
DNA: TGTGCCAGCAGCTCTGCGGGACAGTACAATGAGCAGTTCTTC
CDR3: CASSSAGQYNEQFF

D: TRBD1
size: once
V: TRBV10-3
J: TRBJ1-3
DNA: TGTGCCATCAGCCCGGACAGGCCCGACTCTGGAAACACCATATATTTT
CDR3: CAISPDRPDSGNTIYF

D: NA
size: NA
V: TRBV28
J: TRBJ1-2
DNA: TGTGCCAGCAGTTTCGCCAGGGGCGTAGGCTACACCTTC
CDR3: CASSFARGVGYTF

D: TRBD2
size: NA
V: TRBV5-1
J: TRBJ2-1
DNA: TGCGCCAGCAGCGGGACTAGCGGTACCTACAATGAGCAGTTCTTC
CDR3: CASSGTSGTYNEQFF

D: TRBD2
size: NA
V: TRBV28
J: TRBJ2-7
DNA: TGTGCCAGCAGTTTAGCCCATAGCGGGAGGACCGGCTCCTACGAGCAGTACTTC
CDR3: CASSLAHSGRTGSYEQYF

D: TRBD1
size: NA
V: TRBV28
J: TRBJ1-5
DNA: TGTGCCAGCAGTTTACCCCCCGGACAGGGAAGTACTCAGCCCCAGCATTTT
CDR3: CASSLPPGQGSTQPQHF

D: TRBD2
size: NA
V: TRBV4-2
J: TRBJ2-7
DNA: TGTGCCAGCAGCCAAGATCGGCTAGCGGGATATCACGAGCAGTACTTC
CDR3: CASSQDRLAGYHEQYF

D: TRBD2
size: few
V: TRBV4-3
J: TRBJ2-3
DNA: TGCGCCAGCAGCCTATCTGGTGGGCCAGCGGGAGCAACGGGTGATACGCAGTATTTT
CDR3: CASSLSGGPAGATGDTQYF

D: NA
size: NA
V: TRBV7-9
J: TRBJ2-7
DNA: TGTGCCAGCAGCTTAGCAGGGGGCGGGAACGAGCAGTACTTC
CDR3: CASSLAGGGNEQYF

D: TRBD1
size: NA
V: TRBV5-1
J: TRBJ2-2
DNA: TGCGCCAGCAGCTCGGGACAGGGGAGCACCGGGGAGCTGTTTTTT
CDR3: CASSSGQGSTGELFF

D: TRBD1
size: few
V: TRBV6-5
J: TRBJ2-7
DNA: TGTGCCAGCAGCCCCGGGACAGGGACCACCGAGCAGTACTTC
CDR3: CASSPGTGTTEQYF

D: NA
size: NA
V: TRBV4-2
J: TRBJ2-2
DNA: TGTGCCAGCAGCCAAGGACTGTCGGGGAACACCGGGGAGCTGTTTTTT
CDR3: CASSQGLSGNTGELFF

D: TRBD1
size: few
V: TRBV11-2
J: TRBJ2-7
DNA: TGTGCCAGCAGCTTTGCCGGGCTATTTAAGACAGGGGGCAACGAGCAGTACTTC
CDR3: CASSFAGLFKTGGNEQYF

D: TRBD1
size: few
V: TRBV5-6
J: TRBJ1-5
DNA: TGTGCCAGCAGCGCGTTAAACAGGGGGCGTAGCAATCAGCCCCAGCATTTT
CDR3: CASSALNRGRSNQPQHF

D: TRBD2
size: few
V: TRBV5-1
J: TRBJ2-1
DNA: TGCGCCAGCAGCTCTACTTGGACTAGCGGGAGTGGGAATGAGCAGTTCTTC
CDR3: CASSSTWTSGSGNEQFF

D: TRBD1
size: NA
V: TRBV28
J: TRBJ1-2
DNA: TGTGCCAGCAGTTTAGGACAGGGGTTCGTAAGCTATGGCTACACCTTC
CDR3: CASSLGQGFVSYGYTF

D: TRBD2
size: NA
V: TRBV18
J: TRBJ2-1
DNA: TGTGCCAGCTCACGGTGGTCAGAACTAGCGGGGCAAAAATACAATGAGCAGTTCTTC
CDR3: CASSRWSELAGQKYNEQFF

D: TRBD1
size: NA
V: TRBV7-2
J: TRBJ1-1
DNA: TGTGCCAGCAGCTCGGACAGGGGGGCCTTCCGGTCCAACACTGAAGCTTTCTTT
CDR3: CASSSDRGAFRSNTEAFF

D: TRBD2
size: once
V: TRBV7-3
J: TRBJ2-1
DNA: TGTGCCAGCAGCTTAAGGCCCCTGGCGGGAGTAACTGAGCAGTTCTTC
CDR3: CASSLRPLAGVTEQFF

D: NA
size: NA
V: TRBV4-3
J: TRBJ2-7
DNA: TGCGCCAGCAGCCAATCGGGGGAGTCTCACTACGAGCAGTACTTC
CDR3: CASSQSGESHYEQYF

D: TRBD2
size: few
V: TRBV7-9
J: TRBJ2-1
DNA: TGTGCCAGCAGCTTAGGGGCGGGAGGCTACAATGAGCAGTTCTTC
CDR3: CASSLGAGGYNEQFF

D: NA
size: NA
V: TRBV5-1
J: TRBJ2-5
DNA: TGCGCCAGCAGCTTTCAGGGGCAACAAGAGACCCAGTACTTC
CDR3: CASSFQGQQETQYF

D: NA
size: few
V: TRBV6-1
J: TRBJ2-7
DNA: TGTGCCAGCAGCGGGGGGCTGAGCTCCTACGAGCAGTACTTC
CDR3: CASSGGLSSYEQYF

D: NA
size: NA
V: TRBV5-6
J: TRBJ1-1
DNA: TGTGCCAGCAGCACGAGTGCCAATGAGAACACTGAAGCTTTCTTT
CDR3: CASSTSANENTEAFF

D: TRBD1
size: NA
V: TRBV5-1
J: TRBJ1-1
DNA: TGCGCCAGCAGCTCGGGGACAGCCTACACTGAAGCTTTCTTT
CDR3: CASSSGTAYTEAFF

D: TRBD2
size: NA
V: TRBV5-5
J: TRBJ2-2
DNA: TGTGCCAGCAGTTGGCGGGAGTCCGGGGAGCTGTTTTTT
CDR3: CASSWRESGELFF

D: TRBD1
size: NA
V: TRBV6-1
J: TRBJ2-7
DNA: TGTGCCAGCAGTGGGGGGACAGTCTACGAGCAGTACTTC
CDR3: CASSGGTVYEQYF

D: TRBD1
size: NA
V: TRBV4-3
J: TRBJ2-1
DNA: TGCGCCAGCAGCCAGCGGCCGGACAGGGTAGGGGGGCAGTTCTTC
CDR3: CASSQRPDRVGGQFF

D: NA
size: few
V: TRBV27
J: TRBJ1-1
DNA: TGTGCCAGCAGTTTAGAGGGTTCGCCTGAAGCTTTCTTT
CDR3: CASSLEGSPEAFF

D: NA
size: few
V: TRBV2
J: TRBJ2-1
DNA: TGTGCCAGCAGTGGAACAAGGGGTAGCAATGAGCAGTTCTTC
CDR3: CASSGTRGSNEQFF

D: TRBD2
size: NA
V: TRBV7-2
J: TRBJ2-7
DNA: TGTGCCAGCAGTACGGCGTGGGGAACTAGCGGGAGTAACTCCTACGAGCAGTACTTC
CDR3: CASSTAWGTSGSNSYEQYF